This T cell receptor (beta chain) appears in the sequencing data of a study of shared clonotypes between healthy human individuals. Study observations and caveats: Researchers sampled blood only, noting tissue repertoires likely differ.

Points on this clone: Its antigen is as yet unknown.

Researchers divided each subset's genomic DNA evenly across several immunoSEQ plates. TCRdb's table, derived via immunoSEQ multiplex PCR, lists solely in-frame clones and lacks some. In the table there are about 1,900,000 clones, over 85% of which are singletons. Terminally differentiated effector memory CD45RA+ cells were left out of the naive CD8 fraction, which was CD45RO-negative and positively selected for CCR7. V was clipped by 6 bases and J by 5 bases, with 18 bases between them. The CDR3 extends over 15 amino acids. Germline V gene data show CDR1 as MNHEY and CDR2 as SVGAGI. Sequenced sample: naive CD8+ T cells sorted from blood. The chain links TRBV6-5 to TRBJ2-3; D might be TRBD2 (7 bases). The receptor's source is a man between 18 and 35 years old in good health. DNA for the CDR3: TGTGCCAGCAGCCAGACGGGGGGCTCACAAGATACGCAGTATTTT. As protein: CASSQTGGSQDTQYF.